Listed here are 28 T cell receptor beta chains from one sample, sequenced in a study of T cell responses to AZD1222 COVID-19 vaccine. This table comes from immunoSEQ multiplex PCR, and its TCRdb copy is limited to in-frame clones, with some not included. The sample lists under 150,000 clones; 75% to 95% were seen once. Material: peripheral blood, obtained on day 0 of AZD1222 vaccination. The receptor source for this set is an adult in good health.

This clone appeared once. This chain connects TRBV7-9 to TRBJ1-3; D not resolved. This CDR3 region has 16 residues. Trimming left V 2 bases short and J 2 bases short, with 13 bases between. The germline CDR1 and CDR2 sequences are SEHNR and FQNEAQ (reference sequence). The DNA for the CDR3 is TGTGCCAGCAGCTTATACACCGACGGGACTGGAAACACCATATATTTT. As protein: CASSLYTDGTGNTIYF.

This chain links TRBV11-2 with TRBJ1-2; D is uncertain. The ends were cut back, 1 base at V and 0 bases at J, with 3 bases in the middle. This CDR3 region has 13 residues. Looked up from germline, CDR1 is SGHAT and CDR2 is FQNNGV. This CDR3 is CASSLGANYGYTF. The CDR3 coding sequence is TGTGCCAGCAGCTTAGGGGCTAACTATGGCTACACCTTC.

The chain uses TRBV29-1 and TRBJ1-2, with 8 bases fitting TRBD1. V lost 6 bases, J lost 7 bases, and 10 bases stayed unmatched. Germline V gene data show CDR1 as SQVTM and CDR2 as ANQGSEA. The CDR3 covers 13 residues. The CDR3 is CSVAWTGLGGYTF. Written as DNA, the CDR3 is TGCAGCGTGGCTTGGACAGGGCTGGGTGGCTACACCTTC.

V gene TRBV10-2 combines with J gene TRBJ2-2; 8 positions agree with TRBD2. Germline V gives CDR1 WSHSY, CDR2 SAAADI. The CDR3 runs 14 residues. The J segment lost 2 bases and the V segment lost 10 bases, leaving 6 bases of the junction unmatched. The CDR3 protein is CATERESNTGELFF. The CDR3, as DNA: TGCGCCACCGAGCGGGAGAGCAACACCGGGGAGCTGTTTTTT.

V is TRBV11-2 and J is TRBJ1-2, with D unresolved. The germline gives CDR1 SGHAT, CDR2 FQNNGV. The CDR3 spans 14 residues. Trimming shortened V by 1 base and J by 2 bases, and 8 bases separated the two germline ends. The DNA of the CDR3 is TGTGCCAGCAGCTTAGCACACAGCAACTATGGCTACACCTTC. It yields the protein CASSLAHSNYGYTF. Supplemented by reference TRBV11-2 and TRBJ1-2, the full variable domain reads EAGVAQSPRYKIIEKRQSVAFWCNPISGHATLYWYQQILGQGPKLLIQFQNNGVVDDSQLPKDRFSAERLKGVDSTLKIQPAKLEDSAVYLCASSLAHSNYGYTFGSGTRLTVV.

The rearrangement links TRBV25-1 to TRBJ1-4, with D uncertain. The germline gives CDR1 MGHDK, CDR2 SYGVNS. Trimming removed 1 base at V and 8 bases at J, with 17 bases between. The CDR3 sequence is 16 residues long. The CDR3 DNA sequence: TGTGCCAGCAGTGAATTGTTAGGGCTTGAGGAAGAAAAACTGTTTTTT. This gives the protein CASSELLGLEEEKLFF.

The V call is TRBV10-3, the J call TRBJ1-1; D is undetermined. Trimming left V 4 bases short and J 5 bases short, with 11 bases between. The CDR3 is 13 residues long. In germline, CDR1 is ENHRY, CDR2 SYGVKD. The CDR3 sequence: CAISVERATEAFF. DNA for the CDR3: TGTGCCATCAGTGTAGAACGGGCGACTGAAGCTTTCTTT.

This clone has just a few counts. V and J are TRBV2 and TRBJ2-7; tentative D call: TRBD2 (6 bases). Germline V gene lookup returns CDR1 SNHLY and CDR2 FYNNEI. This CDR3 has 13 residues. Trimming shortened V by 3 bases and J by 5 bases, and 11 bases separated the two germline ends. CDR3: CASSDRGIDEQYF. The CDR3 coding sequence is TGTGCCAGCAGTGATCGGGGGATCGACGAGCAGTACTTC.

This chain joins TRBV28 and TRBJ1-2; perhaps TRBD1 as D (5 bases). Germline V gives CDR1 MDHEN, CDR2 SYDVKM. Trimming pared 8 bases from V and 8 bases from J, leaving 18 bases between. The CDR3 sequence is 13 residues long. As DNA, the CDR3 is TGTGCCAGCGGCTCGGGGGGAGGAAGGGGCTACACCTTC. Translating gives CASGSGGGRGYTF.

The genes are TRBV6-5 and TRBJ1-1, with a tentative D call TRBD1 (5 bases). This CDR3 comprises 16 residues. V lost 0 bases and J lost 1, with 12 bases in between. The germline gives CDR1 MNHEY, CDR2 SVGAGI. The CDR3 region has the DNA TGTGCCAGCAGTTACTCGGGGGTATACAAGAACACTGAAGCTTTCTTT. The encoded protein is CASSYSGVYKNTEAFF.

The rearrangement uses TRBV5-1 and TRBJ2-7, with 8 nucleotides matching TRBD1. V lost 0 bases to trimming and J lost 5 bases; unmatched junction nucleotides: 7. Germline CDR1 is SGHRS and CDR2 is YFSETQ. The CDR3 length is 15 residues. CDR3 in amino acids: CASSLDGTGGHEQYF. Written as DNA, the CDR3 is TGCGCCAGCAGCTTGGATGGGACAGGTGGGCACGAGCAGTACTTC.

In this sample, this clone turned up once. The CDR3 nucleotides read TGTGCCAGCAGCCAAGATGCTGCGGGAGGGCCGGAGACCCAGTACTTC. Protein product: CASSQDAAGGPETQYF. The rearrangement joins TRBV4-2 to TRBJ2-5, with TRBD2 matching 9 bases. The CDR3 spans 16 residues. Looked up from germline, CDR1 is LGHNA and CDR2 is YNFKEQ. J was trimmed by 5 bases and V by 0 bases; bases with no gene match: 7.

This chain uses TRBV6-5 with TRBJ2-5; no definite D call. The CDR3 has 14 residues. Trimming cost V 8 bases and J 5 bases, with 18 bases left between them. Per the germline V gene, CDR1 is MNHEY and CDR2 is SVGAGI. CDR3 sequence: CASGNIRAQETQYF. In nucleotides, the CDR3 is TGTGCCAGCGGCAATATAAGGGCCCAGGAGACCCAGTACTTC.

This clone appeared once. V is TRBV19 and J is TRBJ2-3; D unclear. The CDR3 contains 14 residues. From germline, CDR1 is LNHDA and CDR2 SQIVND (reference sequence). V was shortened by 0 bases and J by 1 base, with 5 bases between the two germline ends. The CDR3 sequence is CASSIDYGTDTQYF. CDR3 bases: TGTGCCAGTAGTATAGATTACGGCACAGATACGCAGTATTTT.

The gene calls are TRBV7-8 and TRBJ1-5; possible D gene TRBD1, 5 bases. The V gene's germline CDR1 is SGHVS and CDR2 FQNEAQ. CDR3 length: 14 amino acids. V lost 2 bases to trimming and J lost 2 bases, with 7 bases between them. CDR3 region: CASSLRGGNQPQHF. The CDR3 DNA reads TGTGCCAGCAGCTTAAGAGGGGGCAATCAGCCCCAGCATTTT.

This chain links TRBV7-9 with TRBJ2-1, with D unclear. CDR3 size: 15 residues. CDR1 and CDR2 from the germline V gene are SEHNR and FQNEAQ (reference sequence). V was clipped by 2 bases and J by 6 bases, with 14 bases between them. DNA for the CDR3: TGTGCCAGCAGCTTACTAGTTCTTACCAGCAATGAGCAGTTCTTC. Translated: CASSLLVLTSNEQFF.

The gene calls are TRBV28 and TRBJ2-5, with D possibly matching TRBD1 (7 bases). Germline CDR1 is MDHEN and CDR2 is SYDVKM. With 5 bases removed from V and 2 bases from J, the gap between germline ends came to 12 bases. The CDR3 loop spans 14 amino acids. This CDR3 reads CASSPPGGQETQYF. The CDR3 DNA reads TGTGCCAGCAGTCCCCCAGGGGGGCAAGAGACCCAGTACTTC.

V and J are TRBV6-5 and TRBJ2-7; 7 positions match TRBD2. The CDR3 is made up of 12 amino acids. V lost 6 bases and J lost 4; bases outside the gene matches: 3. Looked up from germline, CDR1 is MNHEY and CDR2 is SVGAGI. CDR3 in amino acids: CASRGGSYEQYF. The CDR3 DNA follows: TGTGCCAGCAGGGGGGGGAGTTACGAGCAGTACTTC.

The CDR3, as DNA: TGTGCCAGCAGTACCCTTGACAGGGGGAATAATTCACCCCTCCACTTT. Protein sequence: CASSTLDRGNNSPLHF. The genes are TRBV6-6 and TRBJ1-6; the match to TRBD1 covers 9 bases. V trimming: 5 bases; J trimming: 5 bases; junction bases outside the gene matches: 7. The CDR3 has 16 residues. Germline CDR1 and CDR2: MNHNY and SVGAGI (reference sequence).

The chain has TRBV24-1 and TRBJ1-5, with TRBD1 as a possible D gene (5 bases). The CDR3 consists of 16 residues. V was pared by 4 bases and J by 5 bases, with 17 bases between. Germline lookup yields CDR1 KGHDR and CDR2 SFDVKD. CDR3 sequence (DNA): TGTGCCACCAGTGACCCCTCAGGGCGGGAGGATCAGCCCCAGCATTTT. Translation: CATSDPSGREDQPQHF.

This clone showed up just once. This chain joins TRBV5-1 and TRBJ2-3; a weak D match, TRBD1 (6 bases). In germline, CDR1 is SGHRS, CDR2 YFSETQ. The CDR3 loop spans 15 amino acids. Trimming removed 4 bases from V and 0 bases from J, with 12 bases in between. The CDR3 is CASSTRQGSTDTQYF. CDR3 DNA: TGCGCCAGCAGCACCAGGCAGGGGAGCACAGATACGCAGTATTTT.

The chain joins TRBV6-5 to TRBJ2-7, with a possible D match to TRBD2 (5 bases). Germline-derived CDR1 and CDR2 are MNHEY and SVGAGI. Trimming took off 2 bases at V and 3 bases at J, with 8 bases between the two ends. CDR3 length equals 13 residues. CDR3 sequence (DNA): TGTGCCAGCAGTTACCGGGAAGGCTACGAGCAGTACTTC. Translation gives CASSYREGYEQYF.

The J gene is TRBJ1-1, the V gene TRBV29-1; the D gene is possibly TRBD1 (6 bases). CDR1 SQVTM and CDR2 ANQGSEA come from the germline V gene. Trimming removed 3 bases at V and 1 base at J, with 27 bases between. The CDR3 length is 19 residues. CDR3 sequence reads: CSVDSQRGGRSASNTEAFF. In nucleotides, the CDR3 is TGCAGCGTTGACTCCCAACGGGGGGGGCGGTCGGCGTCGAACACTGAAGCTTTCTTT.

The V and J genes are TRBV5-1 and TRBJ2-1; D call uncertain. The CDR3 has 13 amino acids. CDR1 is SGHRS, CDR2 YFSETQ, per germline. Between the trimmed V and J ends, which lost 0 bases and 4 bases, there was a span of 5 bases. The CDR3 here is CASSLVGYNEQFF. The CDR3 nucleotides are TGCGCCAGCAGCTTGGTAGGGTACAATGAGCAGTTCTTC.

CDR3 protein: CASSRRTDTEAFF. Written as DNA, the CDR3 is TGCGCCAGCAGCAGGCGTACGGACACTGAAGCTTTCTTT. This sequence joins TRBV5-1 and TRBJ1-1; D is unresolved. CDR1 SGHRS and CDR2 YFSETQ come from the germline V gene. V was shortened by 4 bases and J by 3 bases, with 10 bases between the two germline ends. This CDR3 comprises 13 residues.

This clone has just a few counts. The chain joins TRBV6-1 to TRBJ1-5; possible D gene TRBD1, 5 bases. The CDR3 runs 14 residues. The V gene lost 0 bases and the J gene lost 2 bases, with 5 bases spanning the gap. Germline CDR1 reads MNHNS; CDR2 reads SASEGT. The CDR3 DNA sequence: TGTGCCAGCAGTGAAGCGACAGGCAATCAGCCCCAGCATTTT. As protein: CASSEATGNQPQHF.

CDR3 DNA sequence: TGTGCCAGCAGCTCCACTAGTTTTCCAGATACGCAGTATTTT. It is translated as CASSSTSFPDTQYF. The rearrangement joins TRBV7-9 to TRBJ2-3, with D possibly being TRBD2 (5 bases). Germline assignment: CDR1 SEHNR and CDR2 FQNEAQ (reference sequence). V was cut by 4 bases and J by 4 bases, with 12 bases left in between. CDR3 length: 14 amino acids.

V gene TRBV28 combines with J gene TRBJ2-7, with D tentatively TRBD1 (7 bases). Deletions cut 10 bases from V and 5 bases from J, with 18 bases between. Germline assignment: CDR1 MDHEN and CDR2 SYDVKM. This CDR3 region has 13 residues. CDR3 sequence: CATMPGDRDEQYF. CDR3 coding DNA: TGTGCCACCATGCCGGGAGACAGGGACGAGCAGTACTTC.